This T cell receptor beta chain was captured by sequencing in a study of shared clonotypes between healthy human individuals. The method was immunoSEQ multiplex PCR; TCRdb's version includes in-frame clones alone and lacks a portion of them. The sample lists about 820,000 clones, about 92% occurring once. This clone was seen just once. Its antigen remains unidentified. CD45RO-negative cells were positively selected for CCR7, leaving out terminally differentiated effector memory CD45RA+ cells. Study-wide results and caveats: Naive CD4 clonotypes were shared across a few donors at roughly 5.5%. Sampling involved blood alone; tissue repertoires likely differ. Naive subsets tended to show greater estimated richness than memory subsets.

The receptor was isolated from a young man in good health. The sample comprised naive CD8+ T cells sorted from blood.

CDR3 residues: CASGTTYGYTF. CDR3 DNA: TGTGCCAGCGGTACAACCTATGGCTACACCTTC. The V call is TRBV6-6, the J call TRBJ1-2; D call uncertain. Germline values: CDR1 MNHNY, CDR2 SVGAGI (reference sequence). There are 11 residues in the CDR3. Trimming pared 8 bases from V and 4 bases from J, leaving 8 bases between.